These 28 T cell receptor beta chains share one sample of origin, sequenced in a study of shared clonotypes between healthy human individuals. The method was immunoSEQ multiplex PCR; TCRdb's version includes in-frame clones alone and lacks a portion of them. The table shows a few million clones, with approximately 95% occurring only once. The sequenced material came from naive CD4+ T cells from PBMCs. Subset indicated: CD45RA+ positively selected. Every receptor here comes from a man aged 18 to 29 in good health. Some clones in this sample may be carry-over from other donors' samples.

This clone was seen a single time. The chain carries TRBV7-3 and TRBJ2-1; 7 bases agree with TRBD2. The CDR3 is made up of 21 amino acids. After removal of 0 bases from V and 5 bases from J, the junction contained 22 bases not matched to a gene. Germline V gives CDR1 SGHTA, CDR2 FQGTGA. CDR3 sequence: CASSLTLRVWDDLGGNNEQFF. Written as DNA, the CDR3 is TGTGCCAGCAGCTTAACTCTCAGGGTCTGGGACGACCTGGGGGGGAACAATGAGCAGTTCTTC.

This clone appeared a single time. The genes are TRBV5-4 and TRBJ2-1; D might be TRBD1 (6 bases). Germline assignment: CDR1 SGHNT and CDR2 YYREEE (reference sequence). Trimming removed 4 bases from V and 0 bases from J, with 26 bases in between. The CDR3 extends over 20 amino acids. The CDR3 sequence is CASSPGPSVLGALSYNEQFF. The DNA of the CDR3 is TGTGCCAGCAGCCCAGGTCCTAGTGTGTTGGGGGCCCTCTCCTACAATGAGCAGTTCTTC.

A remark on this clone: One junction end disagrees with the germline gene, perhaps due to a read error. The CDR3 is CASSPLVGQGWF. Here the CDR3 DNA reads TGTGCCAGCAGTCCTCTCGTGGGACAGGGTTGGTTT. V is TRBV28 and J is TRBJ1-4; 9 bases line up with TRBD1. Germline CDR1 is MDHEN and CDR2 is SYDVKM. The CDR3 covers 12 residues.

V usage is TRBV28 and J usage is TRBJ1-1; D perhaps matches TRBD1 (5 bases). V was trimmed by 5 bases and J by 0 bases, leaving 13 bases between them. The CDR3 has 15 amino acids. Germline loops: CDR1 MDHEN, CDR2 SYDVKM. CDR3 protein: CASSPFAGMNTEAFF. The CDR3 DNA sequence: TGTGCCAGCAGTCCATTTGCAGGGATGAACACTGAAGCTTTCTTT.

The CDR3 is CASSLPHGTGEQYF. CDR3 DNA sequence: TGCGCCAGCAGCCTCCCCCACGGGACGGGGGAGCAGTACTTC. The chain has TRBV5-1 and TRBJ2-7; possibly TRBD1 or TRBD2 for D (5 bases each). The CDR3 loop spans 14 amino acids. The germline V and J ends were trimmed by 4 bases and 7 bases, with 18 bases remaining between them. CDR1 is SGHRS and CDR2 is YFSETQ in the germline V gene.

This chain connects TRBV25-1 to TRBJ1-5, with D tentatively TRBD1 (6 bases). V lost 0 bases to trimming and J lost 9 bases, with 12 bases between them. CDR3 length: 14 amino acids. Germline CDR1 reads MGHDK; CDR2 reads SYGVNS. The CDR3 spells CASSEYRSGAPQHF. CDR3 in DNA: TGTGCCAGCAGTGAATATAGGTCGGGGGCGCCCCAGCATTTT. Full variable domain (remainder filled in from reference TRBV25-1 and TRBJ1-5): EADIYQTPRYLVIGTGKKITLECSQTMGHDKMYWYQQDPGMELHLIHYSYGVNSTEKGDLSSESTVSRIRTEHFPLTLESARPSHTSQYLCASSEYRSGAPQHFGDGTRLSIL.

CDR3 protein: CASSPIWGGYGYTF. The CDR3 DNA reads TGTGCCAGCAGTCCGATCTGGGGTGGCTATGGCTACACCTTC. The chain couples TRBV28 to TRBJ1-2; the D is unclear. The CDR3 contains 14 residues. Per germline, CDR1 MDHEN and CDR2 SYDVKM. V was trimmed by 5 bases and J by 4 bases, leaving 14 bases between them.

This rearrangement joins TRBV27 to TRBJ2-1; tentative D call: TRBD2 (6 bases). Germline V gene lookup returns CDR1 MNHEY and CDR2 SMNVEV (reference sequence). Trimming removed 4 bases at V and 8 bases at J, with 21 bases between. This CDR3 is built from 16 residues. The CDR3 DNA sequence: TGTGCCAGCAGTTCCCCCCGGAGGGCCGGGGTAGATGAGCAGTTCTTC. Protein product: CASSSPRRAGVDEQFF.

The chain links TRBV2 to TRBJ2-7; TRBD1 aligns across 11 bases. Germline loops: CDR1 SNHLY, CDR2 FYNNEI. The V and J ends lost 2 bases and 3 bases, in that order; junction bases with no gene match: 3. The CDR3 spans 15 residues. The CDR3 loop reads CASSELGTGGYEQYF. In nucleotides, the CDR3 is TGTGCCAGCAGTGAATTAGGGACAGGGGGCTACGAGCAGTACTTC.

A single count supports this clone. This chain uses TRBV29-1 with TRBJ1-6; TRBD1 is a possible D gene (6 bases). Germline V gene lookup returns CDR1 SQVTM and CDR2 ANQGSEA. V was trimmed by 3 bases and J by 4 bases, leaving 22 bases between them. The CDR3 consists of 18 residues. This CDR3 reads CSVELYSSGAQYNSPLHF. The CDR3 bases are TGCAGCGTTGAGTTGTATTCGTCAGGGGCCCAGTATAATTCACCCCTCCACTTT.

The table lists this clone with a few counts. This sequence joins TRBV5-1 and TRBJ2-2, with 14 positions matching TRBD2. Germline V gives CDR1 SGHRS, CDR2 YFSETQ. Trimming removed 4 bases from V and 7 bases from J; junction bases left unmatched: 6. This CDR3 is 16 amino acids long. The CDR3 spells CASSPGTSGSSGELFF. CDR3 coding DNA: TGCGCCAGCAGCCCCGGGACTAGCGGGAGCAGCGGGGAGCTGTTTTTT.

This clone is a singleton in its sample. The CDR3, as DNA: TGTGCCAGTAGTATGTGGGGACAGGGGGACAATCAGCCCCAGCATTTT. This codes for CASSMWGQGDNQPQHF. The chain uses TRBV19 and TRBJ1-5; 11 bases map to TRBD1. The V and J ends lost 3 bases and 3 bases, in that order; junction bases with no gene match: 4. The CDR3 sequence is 16 residues long. CDR1 and CDR2 (germline): LNHDA, SQIVND (reference sequence).

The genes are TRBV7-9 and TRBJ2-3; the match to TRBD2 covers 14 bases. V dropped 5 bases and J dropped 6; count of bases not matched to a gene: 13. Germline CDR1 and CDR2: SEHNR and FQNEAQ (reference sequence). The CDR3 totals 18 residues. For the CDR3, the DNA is TGTGCCAGCAGCCAAACCGGGACTAGCGGGAGTAGCGGGGATACGCAGTATTTT. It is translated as CASSQTGTSGSSGDTQYF.

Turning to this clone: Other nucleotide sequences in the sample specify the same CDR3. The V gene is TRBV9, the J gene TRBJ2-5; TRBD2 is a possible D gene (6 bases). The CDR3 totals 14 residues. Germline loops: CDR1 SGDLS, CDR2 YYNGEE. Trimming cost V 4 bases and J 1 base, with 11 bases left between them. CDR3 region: CASSPGGFQETQYF. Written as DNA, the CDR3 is TGTGCCAGCAGCCCCGGAGGGTTCCAAGAGACCCAGTACTTC.

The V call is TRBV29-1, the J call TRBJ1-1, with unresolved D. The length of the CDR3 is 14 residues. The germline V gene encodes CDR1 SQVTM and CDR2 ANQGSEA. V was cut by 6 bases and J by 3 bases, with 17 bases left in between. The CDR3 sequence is CSVGRSGLDTEAFF. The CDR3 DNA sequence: TGCAGCGTGGGAAGGTCCGGGTTGGACACTGAAGCTTTCTTT.

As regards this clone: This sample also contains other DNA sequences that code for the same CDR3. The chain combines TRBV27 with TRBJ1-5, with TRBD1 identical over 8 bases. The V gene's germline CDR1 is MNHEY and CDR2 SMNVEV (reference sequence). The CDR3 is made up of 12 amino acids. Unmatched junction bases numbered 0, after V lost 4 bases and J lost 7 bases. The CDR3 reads CASSYRGQPQHF. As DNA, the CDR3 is TGTGCCAGCAGTTACAGGGGGCAGCCCCAGCATTTT.

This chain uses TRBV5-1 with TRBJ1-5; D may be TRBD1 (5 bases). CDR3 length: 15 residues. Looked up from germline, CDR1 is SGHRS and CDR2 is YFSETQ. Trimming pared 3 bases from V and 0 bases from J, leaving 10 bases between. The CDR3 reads CASSSTGDSNQPQHF. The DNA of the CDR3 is TGCGCCAGCAGCTCAACGGGGGATAGCAATCAGCCCCAGCATTTT.

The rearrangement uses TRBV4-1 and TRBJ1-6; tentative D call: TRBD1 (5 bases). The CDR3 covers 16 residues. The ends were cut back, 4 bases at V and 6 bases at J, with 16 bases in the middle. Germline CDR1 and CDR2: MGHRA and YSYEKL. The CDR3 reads CASSPLGTVTNSPLHF. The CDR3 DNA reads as TGCGCCAGCAGCCCGCTTGGGACCGTAACTAATTCACCCCTCCACTTT.

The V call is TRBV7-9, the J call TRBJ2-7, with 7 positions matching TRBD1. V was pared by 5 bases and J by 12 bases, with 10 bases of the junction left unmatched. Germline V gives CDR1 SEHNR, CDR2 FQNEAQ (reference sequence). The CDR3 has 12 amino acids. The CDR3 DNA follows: TGTGCCAGCAGCGTGCAACAGGGGAGCCCGTACTTC. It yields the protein CASSVQQGSPYF.

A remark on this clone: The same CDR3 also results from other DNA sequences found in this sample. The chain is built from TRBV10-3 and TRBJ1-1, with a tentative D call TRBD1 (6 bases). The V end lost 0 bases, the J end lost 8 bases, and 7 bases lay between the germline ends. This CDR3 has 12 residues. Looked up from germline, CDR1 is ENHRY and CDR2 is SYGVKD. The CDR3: CAISESGGEAFF. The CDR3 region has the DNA TGTGCCATCAGTGAGTCAGGGGGGGAAGCTTTCTTT.

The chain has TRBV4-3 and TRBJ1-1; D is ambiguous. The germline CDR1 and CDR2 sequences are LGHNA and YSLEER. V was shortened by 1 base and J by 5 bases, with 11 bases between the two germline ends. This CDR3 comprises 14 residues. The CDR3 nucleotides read TGCGCCAGCAGCCAAGCCGCCCGAGGGACTGAAGCTTTCTTT. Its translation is CASSQAARGTEAFF.

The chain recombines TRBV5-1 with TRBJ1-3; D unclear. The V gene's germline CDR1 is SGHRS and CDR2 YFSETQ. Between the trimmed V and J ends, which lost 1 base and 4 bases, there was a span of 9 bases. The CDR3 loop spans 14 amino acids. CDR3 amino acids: CASSLSAQGNTIYF. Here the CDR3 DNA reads TGCGCCAGCAGCTTGAGCGCCCAAGGAAACACCATATATTTT.

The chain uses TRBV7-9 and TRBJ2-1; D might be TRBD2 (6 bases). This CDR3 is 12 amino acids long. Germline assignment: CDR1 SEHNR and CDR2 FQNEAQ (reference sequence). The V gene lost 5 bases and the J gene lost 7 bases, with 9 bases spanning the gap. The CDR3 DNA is TGTGCCAGCAGCCTGGAGGGTAATGAGCAGTTCTTC. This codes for CASSLEGNEQFF.

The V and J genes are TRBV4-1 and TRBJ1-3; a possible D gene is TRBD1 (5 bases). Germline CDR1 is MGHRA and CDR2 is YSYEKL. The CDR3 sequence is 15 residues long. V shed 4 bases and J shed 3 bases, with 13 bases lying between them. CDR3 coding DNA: TGCGCCAGCAGCCCTACCGACAGAGATGGAAACACCATATATTTT. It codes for CASSPTDRDGNTIYF.

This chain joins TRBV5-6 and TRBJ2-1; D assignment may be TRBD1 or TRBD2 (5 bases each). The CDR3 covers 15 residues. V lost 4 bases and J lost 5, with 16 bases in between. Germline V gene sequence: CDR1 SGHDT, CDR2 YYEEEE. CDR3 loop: CASSPRPGANNEQFF. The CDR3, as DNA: TGTGCCAGCAGCCCGCGACCCGGGGCTAACAATGAGCAGTTCTTC. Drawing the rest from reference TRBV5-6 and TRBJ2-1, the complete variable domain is DAGVTQSPTHLIKTRGQQVTLRCSPKSGHDTVSWYQQALGQGPQFIFQYYEEEERQRGNFPDRFSGHQFPNYSSELNVNALLLGDSALYLCASSPRPGANNEQFFGPGTRLTVL.

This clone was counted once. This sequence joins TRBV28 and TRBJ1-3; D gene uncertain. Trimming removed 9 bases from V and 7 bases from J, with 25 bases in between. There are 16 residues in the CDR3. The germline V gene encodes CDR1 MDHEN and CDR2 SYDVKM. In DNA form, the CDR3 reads TGTGCCAGTGCCTCATCGGGTGAGGCCCGATGGAACACCATATATTTT. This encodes CASASSGEARWNTIYF.

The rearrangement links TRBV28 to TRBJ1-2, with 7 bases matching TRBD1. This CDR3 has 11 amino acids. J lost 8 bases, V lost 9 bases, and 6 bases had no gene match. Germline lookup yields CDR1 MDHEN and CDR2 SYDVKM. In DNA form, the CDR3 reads TGTGCCAGTTTAACAGGGGAAGGCTACACCTTC. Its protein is CASLTGEGYTF.

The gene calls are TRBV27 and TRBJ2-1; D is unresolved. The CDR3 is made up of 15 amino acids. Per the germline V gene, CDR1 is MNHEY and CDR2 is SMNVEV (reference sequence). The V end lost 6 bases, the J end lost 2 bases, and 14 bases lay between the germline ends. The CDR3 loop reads CASRTVSLTYNEQFF. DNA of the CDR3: TGTGCCAGCAGAACAGTCTCACTTACCTACAATGAGCAGTTCTTC.